These 32 T cell receptor beta chains share one sample of origin, sequenced in a study of shared T cell receptors in the human thymus. TCRdb keeps only in-frame clones here, not all; method: immunoSEQ multiplex PCR. The repertoire consists of roughly 560,000 clones, with more than 75% occurring once and the leading ten covering around 0.012%. In addition, the sample was reused for a study of human thymus T cells.

Sequences were obtained from thymocytes. Receptors were obtained from a boy in the first two years of life with a congenital heart defect.

The rearrangement joins TRBV27 to TRBJ2-2; a possible D gene is TRBD2 (5 bases). The germline V and J ends were trimmed by 5 bases and 3 bases, with 16 bases remaining between them. The CDR3 totals 16 residues. Germline-derived CDR1 and CDR2 are MNHEY and SMNVEV (reference sequence). The CDR3 region is CASSPPGYSDTGELFF. The CDR3 coding sequence is TGTGCCAGCAGTCCCCCGGGGTATTCGGACACCGGGGAGCTGTTTTTT.

V usage is TRBV6-4 and J usage is TRBJ2-3; maybe TRBD2 (6 bases). The CDR3 contains 15 residues. Trimming shortened V by 3 bases and J by 8 bases, and 18 bases separated the two germline ends. Germline-derived CDR1 and CDR2 are MRHNA and SNTAGT. Here the CDR3 reads CASSETPLARGTQYF. The CDR3 nucleotides are TGTGCCAGCAGTGAGACCCCACTAGCTAGAGGTACGCAGTATTTT.

This rearrangement joins TRBV4-3 to TRBJ2-1, with a tentative D call TRBD1 (5 bases). The V end lost 2 bases, the J end lost 7 bases, and 6 bases lay between the germline ends. Germline lookup yields CDR1 LGHNA and CDR2 YSLEER. CDR3 length: 12 residues. The CDR3 region is CASSQKGNEQFF. For the CDR3, the DNA is TGCGCCAGCAGCCAAAAGGGGAATGAGCAGTTCTTC.

The CDR3 here is CASRASGRERETQYF. CDR3 nucleotide sequence: TGTGCCAGCAGGGCTAGCGGGAGAGAGAGAGAGACCCAGTACTTC. This rearrangement joins TRBV2 to TRBJ2-5, with TRBD2 identical over 10 bases. V lost 6 bases and J lost 4; bases outside the gene matches: 8. The CDR3 has 15 amino acids. Germline V gene data show CDR1 as SNHLY and CDR2 as FYNNEI. The full variable domain, with the rest looked up from reference TRBV2 and TRBJ2-5, is EPEVTQTPSHQVTQMGQEVILRCVPISNHLYFYWYRQILGQKVEFLVSFYNNEISEKSEIFDDQFSVERPDGSNFTLKIRSTKLEDSAMYFCASRASGRERETQYFGPGTRLLVL.

The chain couples TRBV27 to TRBJ2-7; tentative D call: TRBD2 (5 bases). Germline lookup yields CDR1 MNHEY and CDR2 SMNVEV (reference sequence). This CDR3 contains 14 residues. Trimming pared 4 bases from V and 0 bases from J, leaving 10 bases between. The chain's CDR3 is CASSSAGFSYEQYF. Written as DNA, the CDR3 is TGTGCCAGCAGTTCCGCGGGTTTCTCCTACGAGCAGTACTTC.

V usage is TRBV7-2 and J usage is TRBJ2-7; no firm D call. CDR1 is SGHTA and CDR2 is FQGNSA in the germline V gene. The CDR3 has 14 amino acids. Trimming left V 5 bases short and J 1 base short, with 12 bases between. CDR3 DNA: TGTGCCAGCAGCCCTCTGGCTGAATCCTACGAGCAGTACTTC. Amino acids: CASSPLAESYEQYF.

The chain couples TRBV14 to TRBJ2-1, with D possibly matching TRBD2 (5 bases). Germline values: CDR1 SGHDN, CDR2 FVKESK. Trimming left V 0 bases short and J 6 bases short, with 15 bases between. This CDR3 comprises 16 residues. The CDR3: CASSQDRRRAVNEQFF. CDR3 sequence (DNA): TGTGCCAGCAGCCAAGATCGACGTCGAGCGGTCAATGAGCAGTTCTTC.

The CDR3 nucleotides read TGTGCCAGTAGAAAGGGCGGGACTCCGGGAACAGATACGCAGTATTTT. Translating gives CASRKGGTPGTDTQYF. The chain carries TRBV19 and TRBJ2-3; weak D call: TRBD2 (6 bases). Germline V gene data show CDR1 as LNHDA and CDR2 as SQIVND (reference sequence). This CDR3 has 16 amino acids. Trimming removed 6 bases from V and 3 bases from J, with 19 bases in between.

This chain joins TRBV28 and TRBJ2-1; 10 nucleotides match TRBD2. CDR1 and CDR2 from the germline V gene are MDHEN and SYDVKM. The CDR3 consists of 16 residues. Unmatched junction bases numbered 6, after V lost 7 bases and J lost 0 bases. As DNA, the CDR3 is TGTGCCAGCACCTCTAGCGGGAGCTACTCCTACAATGAGCAGTTCTTC. Amino acid sequence: CASTSSGSYSYNEQFF.

Only a few counts were recorded for this clone. The chain is built from TRBV13 and TRBJ2-7; a weak D match, TRBD2 (6 bases). CDR1 and CDR2 (germline): PRHDT, FYEKMQ (reference sequence). This CDR3 is built from 15 residues. The V and J ends lost 5 bases and 6 bases respectively, with 20 bases between them. CDR3 sequence reads: CASSRIASDFSEQYF. The CDR3 DNA is TGTGCCAGCAGCCGAATCGCTAGCGATTTCAGCGAGCAGTACTTC.

The genes are TRBV5-6 and TRBJ2-7, with 7 bases identical to TRBD1. The V gene end was trimmed by 4 bases and the J gene end by 2 bases; junction bases not matched to a gene: 3. The CDR3 spans 13 residues. The germline CDR1 and CDR2 sequences are SGHDT and YYEEEE. The CDR3 here is CASSEGTAYEQYF. The CDR3 DNA reads TGTGCCAGCAGCGAGGGGACAGCCTACGAGCAGTACTTC.

This clone appeared once. The V gene is TRBV30, the J gene TRBJ2-2; 9 positions agree with TRBD1. This CDR3 is built from 20 residues. J gave up 1 base and V 0 bases, and 15 bases lay outside the gene matches. The germline V gene has CDR1 GTSNPN and CDR2 SVGIG (reference sequence). The CDR3: CAWSVRDRVMVAVNTGELFF. CDR3 coding DNA: TGTGCCTGGAGTGTACGGGACAGGGTCATGGTGGCGGTGAACACCGGGGAGCTGTTTTTT.

This chain connects TRBV4-3 to TRBJ2-4, with D possibly matching TRBD1 (6 bases). The CDR3 runs 18 residues. V lost 3 bases and J lost 0, with 18 bases in between. Germline CDR1 is LGHNA and CDR2 is YSLEER. The DNA for the CDR3 is TGCGCCAGCAGCCACCTCGATCGGCAGGGGATAGCCAAAAACATTCAGTACTTC. It encodes CASSHLDRQGIAKNIQYF.

The chain recombines TRBV4-3 with TRBJ2-7; TRBD2 agrees at 8 bases. The DNA end lines up better with TRBJ2-5; the J call may be wrong. The CDR3 length is 16 residues. Germline assignment: CDR1 LGHNA and CDR2 YSLEER. DNA of the CDR3: TGCGCCAGCAGCCAAGTTGTAGCGGGGTTACAAGAGACCCAGTACTTC. It translates to CASSQVVAGLQETQYF.

This clone was seen only a few times. The chain combines TRBV7-9 with TRBJ1-1, with D maybe TRBD1 (5 bases). CDR1 is SEHNR, CDR2 FQNEAQ, per germline (reference sequence). The CDR3 covers 10 residues. V was trimmed by 11 bases and J by 4 bases, leaving 8 bases between them. CDR3 sequence: CASGGTEAFF. The CDR3 coding sequence is TGTGCCTCGGGGGGCACTGAAGCTTTCTTT.

This clone has only one observation. The chain carries TRBV29-1 and TRBJ2-1; D might be TRBD2 (5 bases). The V gene lost 3 bases and the J gene lost 5 bases, with 17 bases spanning the gap. The CDR3 sequence is 15 residues long. The germline V gene has CDR1 SQVTM and CDR2 ANQGSEA. The CDR3, as DNA: TGCAGCGTTGAGTCAGATACTAGGTGGGACAATGAGCAGTTCTTC. As protein: CSVESDTRWDNEQFF.

The chain uses TRBV4-2 and TRBJ2-1, with D possibly matching TRBD2 (6 bases). Germline assignment: CDR1 LGHNA and CDR2 YNFKEQ. The CDR3 is 16 residues long. Trimming stripped 4 bases from V and 2 bases from J, with 15 bases between. DNA for the CDR3: TGTGCCAGCAGCCCCCGGGAGTCCCCCACCTACAATGAGCAGTTCTTC. Its protein is CASSPRESPTYNEQFF.

The genes are TRBV6-1 and TRBJ1-4, with TRBD1 matching over 8 bases. J lost 2 bases, V lost 7 bases, and 6 bases had no gene match. The CDR3 loop spans 15 amino acids. Germline CDR1 reads MNHNS; CDR2 reads SASEGT. The CDR3 here is CASTGGKTTNEKLFF. The CDR3 DNA follows: TGTGCCAGCACAGGGGGCAAAACGACTAATGAAAAACTGTTTTTT.

The DNA of the CDR3 is TGTGCCAGCAGCTGCGTACAAGGACAGGGAAAGAACACTGAAGCTTTCTTT. Protein product: CASSCVQGQGKNTEAFF. This chain joins TRBV7-9 and TRBJ1-1, with 8 bases lining up with TRBD1. Germline CDR1 is SEHNR and CDR2 is FQNEAQ (reference sequence). The ends lost 4 bases at V and 1 base at J; junction bases unmatched: 11. The CDR3 length is 17 residues.

The genes are TRBV21-1 and TRBJ2-7; TRBD2 is the table's D call, not checked against the DNA. TRBV21-1 is tagged as a pseudogene. The CDR3 spans 16 residues. The CDR3 nucleotides read TGTGCCAGCAGCAAAGCGCAAGGGAGGACCACTTACGAGCAGTACTTC. It translates to CASSKAQGRTTYEQYF.

The CDR3 bases are TGTGCCAGCAGCCCGGACAGGATCACAGATACGCAGTATTTT. Translating it yields CASSPDRITDTQYF. The chain couples TRBV7-2 to TRBJ2-3, with 7 nucleotides matching TRBD1. V dropped 5 bases and J dropped 2; count of bases not matched to a gene: 4. The CDR3 contains 14 residues. Germline lookup yields CDR1 SGHTA and CDR2 FQGNSA.

This clone turned up a few times. The chain carries TRBV9 and TRBJ1-1; D may be TRBD1 (5 bases). V lost 6 bases, J lost 4 bases, and 13 bases lay in between. This CDR3 comprises 13 residues. Germline values: CDR1 SGDLS, CDR2 YYNGEE. The CDR3 region is CASKSGGGTEAFF. The DNA for the CDR3 is TGTGCCAGCAAATCGGGGGGAGGCACTGAAGCTTTCTTT.

The chain couples TRBV7-8 to TRBJ2-7, with 13 bases matching TRBD2. Germline CDR1 SGHVS, CDR2 FQNEAQ. Trimming removed 2 bases from V and 4 bases from J; junction bases left unmatched: 2. This CDR3 is 15 amino acids long. The CDR3 here is CASSLRTSGRYEQYF. The CDR3 DNA reads as TGTGCCAGCAGCTTACGGACTAGCGGGAGATACGAGCAGTACTTC.

The V and J genes are TRBV10-3 and TRBJ2-5; 13 bases are shared with TRBD2. CDR3 length equals 15 residues. Germline CDR1 reads ENHRY; CDR2 reads SYGVKD. V was pared by 5 bases and J by 5 bases, with 5 bases of the junction left unmatched. In nucleotides, the CDR3 is TGTGCCATCAGTACAACTAGCGGGGGGGAGGAGACCCAGTACTTC. It codes for CAISTTSGGEETQYF.

The chain employs TRBV9 and TRBJ2-7; TRBD1 is a possible D gene (5 bases). The V gene's germline CDR1 is SGDLS and CDR2 YYNGEE. Trimming removed 3 bases at V and 4 bases at J, with 14 bases between. CDR3 length: 14 residues. The CDR3 coding sequence is TGTGCCAGCAGCGGACAGACAGAAAGGTACGAGCAGTACTTC. Protein product: CASSGQTERYEQYF.

V is TRBV6-5 and J is TRBJ1-2; 8 bases agree with TRBD1. The germline gives CDR1 MNHEY, CDR2 SVGAGI. The V gene end was trimmed by 10 bases and the J gene end by 4 bases; junction bases not matched to a gene: 11. The CDR3 runs 14 residues. The CDR3 nucleotides are TGTGCCACCCGCCTTAGGACAGGGTCCTATGGCTACACCTTC. This codes for CATRLRTGSYGYTF.

V is TRBV19 and J is TRBJ1-2; 7 bases fit TRBD1. The CDR3 sequence is 12 residues long. J lost 10 bases, V lost 6 bases, and 8 bases had no gene match. The germline gives CDR1 LNHDA, CDR2 SQIVND (reference sequence). The CDR3 spells CASRPGQRVYTF. The CDR3 DNA reads as TGTGCCAGTAGGCCGGGACAGAGGGTCTACACCTTC.

The genes are TRBV30 and TRBJ1-5; possibly TRBD1 for D (5 bases). Germline lookup yields CDR1 GTSNPN and CDR2 SVGIG (reference sequence). The V and J ends lost 5 bases and 5 bases respectively, with 22 bases between them. The CDR3 totals 16 residues. The CDR3 bases are TGTGCCTGGGGAGGGCCCCGCCGGGACGTGCATCAGCCCCAGCATTTT. Translating it yields CAWGGPRRDVHQPQHF.

J is TRBJ2-1 and V is TRBV7-9, with D tentatively TRBD1 (6 bases). The V and J ends lost 10 bases and 3 bases respectively, with 16 bases between them. The CDR3 spans 14 residues. The germline V gene encodes CDR1 SEHNR and CDR2 FQNEAQ (reference sequence). CDR3 bases: TGTGCCACCACAAACAGGACAGTCTACAATGAGCAGTTCTTC. Residues: CATTNRTVYNEQFF.

The chain links TRBV10-3 to TRBJ2-7; 8 bases match TRBD1. CDR1 and CDR2 from the germline V gene are ENHRY and SYGVKD. This CDR3 is 14 amino acids long. With V trimmed by 4 bases and J by 2 bases, 4 bases remained unmatched. The CDR3: CAISGQGTPYEQYF. CDR3 in DNA: TGTGCCATCAGTGGACAGGGGACCCCCTACGAGCAGTACTTC.

CDR3 protein: CASSTRTGDHIEAFF. CDR3 nucleotide sequence: TGTGCCAGCAGCACAAGGACAGGGGATCATATTGAAGCTTTCTTT. V and J are TRBV7-2 and TRBJ1-1, with 9 positions matching TRBD1. V shed 5 bases, J shed 7 bases, and the junction held 11 bases outside the gene matches. Germline CDR1 SGHTA, CDR2 FQGNSA. This CDR3 is 15 amino acids long.

The CDR3 bases are TGTGCCAGCAGTTCGGGAGGGGGTAGGTCTAGCGGGAGTTCTGACAATGAGCAGTTCTTC. Encoded protein: CASSSGGGRSSGSSDNEQFF. V is TRBV27 and J is TRBJ2-1, with 10 nucleotides matching TRBD2. Looked up from germline, CDR1 is MNHEY and CDR2 is SMNVEV (reference sequence). The trim removed 4 bases at V and 5 bases at J, leaving 20 bases unmatched. This CDR3 has 20 residues.